This T cell receptor beta chain was observed in a study of chemoradiotherapy in HPV16-positive cancers. Study details: Two HPV16-positive patients' cells yielded candidate HPV-specific clones and common motifs.

Points from the study as a whole: In HPV16-positive patients, HPV-responsive T-cell expansion tracked better recurrence-free survival. Candidate HPV-specific clones and E7-related TCR motifs grew in tumor during treatment. Functional assays defining HPV-specific T cells used only a couple of HPV16-positive patients.

The CDR3 covers 15 residues. The germline V and J ends were trimmed by 0 bases and 2 bases, with 10 bases remaining between them. CDR1 and CDR2 (germline): SGHAT, FQNNGV. Details on this clone: Its antigen remains unknown.

Data came from immunoSEQ multiplex PCR; TCRdb stores just in-frame clones and leaves some out. The sample lists approximately 27,000 clones, approximately 84% seen once, with roughly 5.5% in the top ten. V is TRBV11-2 and J is TRBJ2-5; D is uncertain. Sample: blood, taken from a patient who underwent chemoradiotherapy. The clonotype was recovered from a human donor with HPV-associated anogenital cancer. The CDR3, as DNA: TGTGCCAGCAGCTTAGATGTCCATACTCAAGAGACCCAGTACTTC. Translating gives CASSLDVHTQETQYF.